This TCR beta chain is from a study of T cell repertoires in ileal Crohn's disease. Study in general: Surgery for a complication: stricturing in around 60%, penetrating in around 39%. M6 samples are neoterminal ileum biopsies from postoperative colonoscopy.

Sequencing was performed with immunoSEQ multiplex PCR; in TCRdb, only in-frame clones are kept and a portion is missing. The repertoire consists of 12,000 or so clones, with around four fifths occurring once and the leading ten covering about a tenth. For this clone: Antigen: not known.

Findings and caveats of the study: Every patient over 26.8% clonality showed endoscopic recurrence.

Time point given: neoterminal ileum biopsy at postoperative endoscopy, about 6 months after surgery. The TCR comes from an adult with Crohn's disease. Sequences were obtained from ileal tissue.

The CDR3 DNA reads as TGTGCCTGGAGAAGGGGGCGGTGGGCTAACTATGGCTACACCTTC. Its translation is CAWRRGRWANYGYTF. The chain joins TRBV30 to TRBJ1-2; 7 positions match TRBD1. CDR3 size: 15 residues. The V gene's germline CDR1 is GTSNPN and CDR2 SVGIG (reference sequence). The J segment lost 0 bases and the V segment lost 3 bases, leaving 7 bases of the junction unmatched.